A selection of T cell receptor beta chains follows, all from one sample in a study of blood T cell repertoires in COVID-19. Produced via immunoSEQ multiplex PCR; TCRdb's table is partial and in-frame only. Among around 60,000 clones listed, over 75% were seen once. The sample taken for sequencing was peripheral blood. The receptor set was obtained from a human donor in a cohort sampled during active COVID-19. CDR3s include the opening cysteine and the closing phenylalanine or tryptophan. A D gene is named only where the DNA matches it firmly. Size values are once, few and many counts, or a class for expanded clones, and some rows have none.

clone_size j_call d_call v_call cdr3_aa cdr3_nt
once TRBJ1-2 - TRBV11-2 CASSVEWGLNYGYTF TGTGCCAGCAGCGTGGAGTGGGGCCTGAACTATGGCTACACCTTC
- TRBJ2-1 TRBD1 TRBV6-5 CASRRDRRDEQFF TGCGCCAGCAGGCGGGACAGGCGGGACGAGCAGTTCTTC
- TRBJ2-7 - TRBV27 CASSLMLGAYEQYF TGTGCCAGCAGCCTGATGCTGGGCGCCTACGAGCAGTACTTC
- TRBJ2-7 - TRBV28 CASSSSEQYF TGTGCCAGCAGCTCCTCCGAGCAGTACTTC
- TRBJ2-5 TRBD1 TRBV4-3 CASSRGTGYQETQYF TGCGCCAGCAGCCGAGGGACAGGGTACCAAGAGACCCAGTACTTC
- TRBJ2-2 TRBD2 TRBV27 CASSLHGLAGNTGELFF TGTGCCAGCAGTTTACACGGACTAGCGGGTAACACCGGGGAGCTGTTTTTT
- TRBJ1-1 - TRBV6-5 CASSSPTGNTEAFF TGTGCCAGCAGTTCCCCGACAGGGAACACTGAAGCTTTCTTT
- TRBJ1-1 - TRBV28 CASRHQGGGTEAFF TGTGCCAGCAGGCATCAGGGCGGGGGGACTGAAGCTTTCTTT
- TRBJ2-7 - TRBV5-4 CASSSLGTVYEQYF TGTGCCAGCAGCTCCCTTGGGACTGTCTACGAGCAGTACTTC
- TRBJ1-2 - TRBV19 CASKREGKGDYGYTF TGTGCCAGTAAACGGGAAGGGAAGGGTGACTATGGCTACACCTTC
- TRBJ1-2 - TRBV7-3 CASSLSIRGEGGYTF TGTGCCAGCAGCCTCTCCATCCGGGGGGAGGGTGGCTACACCTTC
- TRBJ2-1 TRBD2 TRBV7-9 CASSVSLLAGESSYNEQFF TGTGCCAGCAGCGTCTCTTTACTAGCGGGGGAGAGCTCCTACAATGAGCAGTTCTTC
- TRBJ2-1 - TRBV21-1 CASSKVLLRLQGRYNEQFF TGTGCCAGCAGCAAAGTGTTACTACGGCTACAGGGTCGGTACAATGAGCAGTTCTTC
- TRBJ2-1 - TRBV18 CASSAYVNEQFF TGTGCCAGCTCAGCGTATGTCAATGAGCAGTTCTTC
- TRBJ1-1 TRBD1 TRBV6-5 CASSYSRGTATEAFF TGTGCCAGCAGTTACTCGAGAGGGACAGCAACTGAAGCTTTCTTT
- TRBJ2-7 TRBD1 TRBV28 CASSSPGTGVYEQYF TGTGCCAGCAGTTCACCCGGGACAGGGGTCTACGAGCAGTACTTC
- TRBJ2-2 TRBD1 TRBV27 CASSFNRGLSGELFF TGTGCCAGCAGTTTTAACAGGGGGCTGAGCGGGGAGCTGTTTTTT